Below, 18 T cell receptor beta chains from the same sample are listed, as sequenced in a study of T cell clonality in common variable immunodeficiency. Clones were read by immunoSEQ multiplex PCR, and TCRdb kept only the in-frame ones, dropping some. The sample yields some 60,000 clones, without any singletons. The sample comprised peripheral blood mononuclear cells. The receptor source for this set is a person between 18 and 69 years old in good health.

At least ten counts were recorded for this clone. The sequenced fragment ends 3 residues before the CDR3 boundary, so the rest is inferred from the germline J gene. This rearrangement joins TRBV7-6 to TRBJ2-7, with 7 bases aligning to TRBD1. The ends lost 1 base at V and 6 bases at J; junction bases unmatched: 3. The CDR3 runs to 13 residues. The germline gives CDR1 SGHVS, CDR2 FNYEAQ. The CDR3 DNA, read in part, is TGTGCCAGCAGCTTAGGACAGGGAGCCGAG. Amino acid sequence: CASSLGQGAE. The full CDR3 protein reads CASSLGQGAEQYF. The full variable domain, its missing parts supplied by reference TRBV7-6 and TRBJ2-7, is GAGVSQSPRYKVTKRGQDVALRCDPISGHVSLYWYRQALGQGPEFLTYFNYEAQQDKSGLPNDRFSAERPEGSISTLTIQRTEQRDSAMYRCASSLGQGAEQYFGPGTRLTVT.

This clone has ten or more counts. The read terminates 3 residues before the CDR3 end, so the remaining end is supplied by the germline J gene. The chain recombines TRBV6-2 or TRBV6-3 with TRBJ2-2, with D possibly matching TRBD1 (6 bases). This CDR3 is built from 16 residues. Germline values: CDR1 MNHEY, CDR2 SVGEGT. Between the trimmed V and J ends, which lost 4 bases and 0 bases, there was a span of 12 bases. This chain's CDR3 is CASSSPGTTNTGELFF. The part of the CDR3 DNA that was read is TGTGCCAGCAGTTCCCCTGGGACAACGAACACCGGGGAG.

The table lists this clone with many counts. The CDR3 end falls 3 residues outside the read, so it is completed with the germline J gene. This sequence joins TRBV20-1 and TRBJ2-7; D remains ambiguous. Germline values: CDR1 DFQATT, CDR2 SNEGSKA (reference sequence). The ends were cut back, 3 bases at V and 6 bases at J, with 12 bases in the middle. CDR3 length equals 12 residues. The CDR3 region is CSASTAMGEQYF. The part of the CDR3 DNA that was read is TGCAGTGCTAGTACAGCCATGGGCGAG.

Many counts were recorded for this clone. The read ends 3 residues shy of where the CDR3 ends; the end is completed using the germline J gene. The chain combines TRBV5-1 with TRBJ2-7; 8 positions agree with TRBD2. Germline lookup yields CDR1 SGHRS and CDR2 YFSETQ. The CDR3 is made up of 14 amino acids. The V segment lost 6 bases and the J segment 2 bases; nucleotides outside the gene matches: 7. The CDR3 bases that were read are TGCGCCAGCACCCGAACTAGCGGTACCTACGAG. It encodes CASTRTSGTYE. The whole CDR3 sequence reads CASTRTSGTYEQYF.

This clone has a count of ten or more. The CDR3 goes on 3 residues after the read ends, and that part is filled in from the germline J gene. The rearrangement joins TRBV12-5 to TRBJ2-2, with 8 bases matching TRBD2. The germline gives CDR1 LGHNT, CDR2 FRNRAP. The CDR3 length is 14 residues. Trimming cost V 5 bases and J 7 bases; bases outside gene matches: 6. The part of the CDR3 DNA that was read is TGTGCTAGTGGTCAGCGGGAGAGGGGCGGGGAG. Amino acids: CASGQRERGGE. In full, the CDR3 is CASGQRERGGELFF. The entire variable domain, with the rest obtained from reference TRBV12-5 and TRBJ2-2, is as follows: DARVTQTPRHKVTEMGQEVTMRCQPILGHNTVFWYRQTMMQGLELLAYFRNRAPLDDSGMPKDRFSAEMPDATLATLKIQPSEPRDSAVYFCASGQRERGGELFFGEGSRLTVL.

In this sample, this clone turned up many times. The read terminates 3 residues ahead of where the CDR3 ends, so the germline J gene completes it. This rearrangement joins TRBV7-9 to TRBJ2-1, with unresolved D. The CDR3 is 11 residues long. CDR1 and CDR2 from the germline V gene are SEHNR and FQNEAQ (reference sequence). V lost 11 bases and J 8 bases, leaving 13 bases between the germline ends. Partial CDR3 DNA: TGTGCCCACCAAACGGGTGATGAG. Encoded protein: CAHQTGDE. The whole CDR3 region reads CAHQTGDEQFF.

This clone was counted many times. Sequencing ends 3 residues short of the CDR3 end; the germline J gene provides the rest. This rearrangement joins TRBV19 to TRBJ2-7, with 7 nucleotides matching TRBD2. CDR3 length: 15 residues. After removal of 4 bases from V and 2 bases from J, the junction contained 8 bases not matched to a gene. Germline V gene data show CDR1 as LNHDA and CDR2 as SQIVND (reference sequence). The CDR3 spells CASSTQLAQAYEQYF. CDR3 DNA, as far as it was read: TGTGCCAGTAGTACCCAACTAGCGCAAGCCTACGAG.

There are many counts of this clone. The CDR3 extends 3 residues past the end of the read, so its final part is completed from the germline J gene. The chain employs TRBV2 and TRBJ1-1, with 7 nucleotides matching TRBD1. This CDR3 is built from 14 residues. With V trimmed by 4 bases and J by 2 bases, 4 bases remained unmatched. Germline V CDR1 and CDR2: SNHLY, FYNNEI. The sequenced part of the CDR3 DNA is TGTGCCAGCAGTGGGGACAGATACAACACTGAA. Translation: CASSGDRYNTE. The whole CDR3 protein reads CASSGDRYNTEAFF.

This clone was detected many times. Read sequence stops 3 residues before the CDR3 end, and the germline J gene provides the missing end. This chain links TRBV6-2 or TRBV6-3 with TRBJ2-5; 13 bases align to TRBD2. This CDR3 has 14 residues. Looked up from germline, CDR1 is MNHEY and CDR2 is SVGEGT. J was trimmed by 6 bases and V by 5 bases; bases with no gene match: 3. The CDR3 loop is CASSRLAGGQTQYF. The CDR3 DNA, read in part, is TGTGCCAGCAGTCGACTAGCGGGAGGACAGACC.

This clone was observed many times. Partial CDR3 DNA: TGCGCCAGCAGCCCCCCGGACAGCCGATACGAG. Translated, it gives CASSPPDSRYE. The full CDR3 is CASSPPDSRYEQYF. The V and J genes are TRBV4-1 and TRBJ2-7, with D possibly matching TRBD1 (6 bases). The read ends 3 residues shy of where the CDR3 ends; the end is completed using the germline J gene. The V gene lost 4 bases and the J gene lost 4 bases, with 14 bases spanning the gap. Per the germline V gene, CDR1 is MGHRA and CDR2 is YSYEKL. CDR3 length: 14 amino acids.

This clone has ten or more counts. The read falls 3 residues short of the CDR3 end, and the missing part is taken from the germline J gene. This chain joins TRBV29-1 and TRBJ2-3; D might be TRBD1 (5 bases). Per the germline V gene, CDR1 is SQVTM and CDR2 is ANQGSEA. The V end was cut by 1 base, the J end by 0 bases, with 8 bases between. CDR3 size: 14 residues. The CDR3 region is CSVEGQSSTDTQYF. Partial CDR3 DNA: TGCAGCGTTGAAGGACAGTCTAGCACAGATACG.

This clone was seen many times. The CDR3 goes on 3 residues after the read ends, and that part is filled in from the germline J gene. V gene TRBV12-3 or TRBV12-4 combines with J gene TRBJ2-1; 12 bases map to TRBD2. Unmatched junction bases numbered 11, after V lost 3 bases and J lost 5 bases. The CDR3 contains 18 residues. The CDR3 here is CASSFYLVTSGRNNEQFF. The part of the CDR3 DNA that was read is TGTGCCAGCAGTTTCTATTTGGTGACTAGCGGGAGAAACAATGAG.

The sample holds many counts of this clone. From the germline J gene comes the end of the CDR3, since the read stops 3 residues before it. V is TRBV7-8 and J is TRBJ1-3; tentative D call: TRBD1 (6 bases). V was shortened by 7 bases and J by 0 bases, with 13 bases between the two germline ends. Germline V gives CDR1 SGHVS, CDR2 FQNEAQ. The CDR3 extends over 15 amino acids. The CDR3 DNA, read in part, is TGTGCCAGCACCTCGGACAGTCACTCTGGAAACACC. Its protein is CASTSDSHSGNT. The CDR3, in full, reads CASTSDSHSGNTIYF.

This clone was detected many times. From the germline J gene comes the end of the CDR3, since the read stops 3 residues before it. This rearrangement joins TRBV28 to TRBJ1-5; no clear D. This CDR3 has 15 residues. V gave up 4 bases and J gave up 1 base, with 11 bases separating them. Per the germline V gene, CDR1 is MDHEN and CDR2 is SYDVKM. This CDR3 is CASSYLKMSNQPQHF. The CDR3 bases that were read are TGTGCCAGCAGTTATTTAAAAATGAGCAATCAGCCC.

This clone showed up many times. The sequenced part of the CDR3 DNA is TGCGCCAGCAGCCAAGACGGGGGACTAGTCTCCTACAATGAG. This translates into CASSQDGGLVSYNE. The entire CDR3 protein is CASSQDGGLVSYNEQFF. V is TRBV4-1 and J is TRBJ2-1; TRBD2 matches 8 bases. Coverage ceases 3 residues before the CDR3 finishes, and the germline J gene fills in the end. The CDR3 contains 17 residues. The germline V gene encodes CDR1 MGHRA and CDR2 YSYEKL. Germline trimming cut 0 bases from V and 0 bases from J; bases unmatched to any gene: 4.

This clone was observed at least ten times. The read is 3 residues too short to cover the CDR3 end, so that end is filled in from the germline J gene. The chain has TRBV29-1 and TRBJ2-5, with D tentatively TRBD1 (5 bases). V was cut by 6 bases and J by 2 bases, with 16 bases left in between. CDR1 and CDR2 (germline): SQVTM, ANQGSEA. The CDR3 has 14 amino acids. CDR3: CSVPDTLGQETQYF. The CDR3 bases that were read are TGCAGCGTCCCGGACACATTGGGTCAAGAGACC.

This clone was observed many times. Coverage ceases 3 residues before the CDR3 finishes, and the germline J gene fills in the end. The J gene is TRBJ1-4, the V gene TRBV5-4; 7 bases agree with TRBD1. V shed 4 bases, J shed 5 bases, and the junction held 5 bases outside the gene matches. The CDR3 contains 14 residues. Per germline, CDR1 SGHNT and CDR2 YYREEE (reference sequence). CDR3 sequence: CASSRDSLNEKLFF. The sequenced CDR3 bases are TGTGCCAGCAGCCGGGACAGCCTCAATGAAAAA.

This clone was counted many times. The read halts 3 residues ahead of the CDR3 end, with the missing end drawn from the germline J gene. The rearrangement joins TRBV5-1 to TRBJ2-1, with D tentatively TRBD1 (7 bases). Trimming pared 0 bases from V and 9 bases from J, leaving 13 bases between. The V gene's germline CDR1 is SGHRS and CDR2 YFSETQ. The CDR3 consists of 14 residues. CDR3 sequence reads: CASSLGQGGSEQFF. The part of the CDR3 DNA that was read is TGCGCCAGCAGCTTGGGTCAGGGGGGCAGTGAG.